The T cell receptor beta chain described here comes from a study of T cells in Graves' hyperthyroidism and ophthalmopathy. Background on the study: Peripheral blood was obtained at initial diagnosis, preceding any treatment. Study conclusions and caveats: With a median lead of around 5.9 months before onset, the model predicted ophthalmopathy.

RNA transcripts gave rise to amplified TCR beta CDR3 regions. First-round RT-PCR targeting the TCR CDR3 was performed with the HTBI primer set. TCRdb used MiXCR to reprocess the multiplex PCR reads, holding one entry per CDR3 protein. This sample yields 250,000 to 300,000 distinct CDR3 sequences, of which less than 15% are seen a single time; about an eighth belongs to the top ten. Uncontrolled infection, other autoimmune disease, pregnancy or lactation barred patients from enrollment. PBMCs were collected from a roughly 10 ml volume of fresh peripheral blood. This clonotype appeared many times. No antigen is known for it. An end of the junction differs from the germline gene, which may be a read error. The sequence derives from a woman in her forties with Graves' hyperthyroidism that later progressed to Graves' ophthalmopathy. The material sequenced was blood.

For the CDR3, the DNA is TGTGCCAGCAGTCTGAGACATCTCAATCAGCTCCAGCATTTT. The encoded protein is CASSLRHLNQLQHF. This chain connects TRBV27 to TRBJ1-5; D is unclear. This CDR3 has 14 residues. Germline assignment: CDR1 MNHEY and CDR2 SMNVEV (reference sequence).